This TCR beta chain was obtained from a study of control samples from healthy donors and cancer patients. Trimming shortened V by 3 bases and J by 5 bases, and 9 bases separated the two germline ends. CDR1 is KGHDR and CDR2 is SFDVKD in the germline V gene. There are 13 residues in the CDR3. Some clones are missing from TCRdb's copy, which holds only in-frame ones; the method was immunoSEQ multiplex PCR. The data contain some 120,000 clones, approximately 92% of them singletons. The origin of this receptor is a man aged 18 to 29 in good health. This chain uses TRBV24-1 with TRBJ2-5, with unresolved D. Sequenced: blood. The CDR3 nucleotides read TGTGCCACCAGTGATCATACAGCGGAGACCCAGTACTTC. Translated: CATSDHTAETQYF.